This T cell receptor beta chain was found in a study of blood T cell repertoires in COVID-19. Study overall: From T cells, B-cell-depleted T cells, or PBMCs came the material, which was cDNA or gDNA.

The method was immunoSEQ multiplex PCR; TCRdb's version includes in-frame clones alone and lacks a portion of them. The table includes about 35,000 clones, over 75% detected once. Deletions cut 3 bases from V and 6 bases from J, with 12 bases between. The germline CDR1 and CDR2 sequences are MDHEN and SYDVKM. The CDR3 loop spans 14 amino acids. Input material: peripheral blood. This chain joins TRBV28 and TRBJ2-1; D is undetermined. The origin of this receptor is a human donor in a cohort sampled during active COVID-19. CDR3 sequence: CASSFPQLSNEQFF. CDR3 DNA sequence: TGTGCCAGCAGTTTTCCACAGCTGAGCAATGAGCAGTTCTTC. Full variable domain (rest looked up from reference TRBV28 and TRBJ2-1): DVKVTQSSRYLVKRTGEKVFLECVQDMDHENMFWYRQDPGLGLRLIYFSYDVKMKEKGDIPEGYSVSREKKERFSLILESASTNQTSMYLCASSFPQLSNEQFFGPGTRLTVL.